Sequencing of this TCR beta chain was carried out in a study of T cell responses to AZD1222 COVID-19 vaccine. Whole-study findings and limits: It was only after the peak T cell response that any repertoires were sampled. Reportedly, close to half of spike-specific TCRs are directed against unmutated variant regions. Regions 160-218 and 743-854 dominated among vaccine-associated CD4 TCRs spanning spike.

About this clone: Its matching antigen is unknown. This sample includes further DNA sequences coding for the same CDR3.

The CDR3 length is 15 residues. J lost 9 bases, V lost 4 bases, and 8 bases had no gene match. Germline V lookup: CDR1 SGHVS, CDR2 FQNEAQ. Profiling relied on immunoSEQ multiplex PCR, and the TCRdb table lists in-frame clones only, not all of them. The data contain about 180,000 clones, around 94% of them singletons. Analysis merged second doses at about 4 or about 12 weeks. This sample comprised peripheral blood, obtained 28 days after the second AZD1222 dose. The receptor comes from an adult who received the AZD1222 COVID-19 vaccine. The chain recombines TRBV7-8 with TRBJ2-5, with 13 nucleotides matching TRBD2. The CDR3 DNA reads TGTGCCAGCAGCTCACTACTAGCGGGGGGGCGGGCCCAGTACTTC. This translates into CASSSLLAGGRAQYF. Filled out from reference TRBV7-8 and TRBJ2-5, the complete variable domain reads GAGVSQSPRYKVAKRGQDVALRCDPISGHVSLFWYQQALGQGPEFLTYFQNEAQLDKSGLPSDRFFAERPEGSVSTLKIQRTQQEDSAVYLCASSSLLAGGRAQYFGPGTRLLVL.